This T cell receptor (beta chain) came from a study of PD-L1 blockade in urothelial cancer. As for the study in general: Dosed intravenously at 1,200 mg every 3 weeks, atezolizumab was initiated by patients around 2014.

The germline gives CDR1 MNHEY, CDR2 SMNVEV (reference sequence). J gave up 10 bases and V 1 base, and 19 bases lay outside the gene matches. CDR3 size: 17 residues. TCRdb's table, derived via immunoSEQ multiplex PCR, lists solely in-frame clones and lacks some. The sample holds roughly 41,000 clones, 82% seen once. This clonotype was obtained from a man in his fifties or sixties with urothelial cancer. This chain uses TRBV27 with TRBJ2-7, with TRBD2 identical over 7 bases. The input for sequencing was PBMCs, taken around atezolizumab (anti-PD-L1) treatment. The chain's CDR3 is CASSLYTGRAHPYGQYF. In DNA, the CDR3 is TGTGCCAGCAGTTTATATACGGGGAGGGCGCACCCCTACGGACAGTACTTC.